This TCR beta chain came from a study of blood T cell repertoires in COVID-19. At the level of the study: The origin of the acute and convalescent COVID-19 samples was the United States, Italy and Spain.

Produced via immunoSEQ multiplex PCR; TCRdb's table is partial and in-frame only. Altogether around 370,000 clones are present, 90% being singletons, with the ten largest covering approximately 7%. CDR3 length equals 14 residues. Germline V gene lookup returns CDR1 LGHNA and CDR2 YNFKEQ. V was clipped by 1 base and J by 1 base, with 7 bases between them. The TCR sequence derives from a man in his late teens or twenties with active or convalescent COVID-19. The chain uses TRBV4-2 and TRBJ1-1; a possible D gene is TRBD1 (6 bases). The sample was peripheral blood. The CDR3 sequence: CASSQGTANTEAFF. The CDR3, as DNA: TGTGCCAGCAGCCAAGGGACAGCGAACACTGAAGCTTTCTTT.